The clone carrying this TCR beta chain was found many times. The data were taken from a study of HIV-infected children after antiretroviral therapy interruption. Treatment noted: PENTA 11 planned treatment interruption arm or continuous ART arm. Trimming stripped 4 bases from V and 8 bases from J, with 15 bases between. CDR1 is ENHRY, CDR2 SYGVKD, per germline. The CDR3 length is 14 residues. The TCR library was built from RNA with a 3' RACE protocol and unique molecular identifiers. Each CDR3 protein gets one entry after TCRdb re-called the 3' RACE reads with MiXCR. The sample shows more than 85,000 distinct CDR3 sequences, about 7.2% of them seen only once.

The gene calls are TRBV10-3 and TRBJ2-1, with D tentatively TRBD1 (5 bases). This TCR derives from a pool of human donors with HIV. The input for sequencing was CD45RA+ CD4+ T cells from PBMCs, pooled from several time points, taken from a donor given antiretroviral therapy, either interrupted or continuous. Subset denoted: naive CD4+ CD45RA+ CD45RO- T cells. Written as DNA, the CDR3 is TGTGCCATCAGTGTAGGGGTTAGGGCCTATGAGCAGTTCTTC. It is translated as CAISVGVRAYEQFF.